This T cell receptor beta chain is from a study of CD8+CD57+ T cells in acquired aplastic anemia (dated by TCRdb to 2016 to 2019). Turning to the overall study: DNA extracted from sorted CD4+ and CD8+ cells had a mean of around 3 ug, with a range of about 0.2 to 30 ug. Healthy donor samples averaged roughly 9.9 million reads for CD4+ and under 12 million for CD8+ cells. The research as a whole found: Between patients and healthy controls, no significant difference in CD8+ Simpson's diversity was found (P=0.060). Roughly 29 CD8+ CDR3 sequences were found in both patients and controls but appeared to be highly expressed in patients and within the immunodominant clones of the patients.

The study deep-sequenced TCR repertoires of sorted CD4+ and CD8+ blood T cells from severe aplastic anemia patients and healthy subjects. Ficoll-Paque density gradient centrifugation was used to isolate peripheral blood mononuclear cells. Before DNA extraction, CD4+ and CD8+ T cells were sorted with FACS or magnetic beads. The germline V gene (reference sequence) gives CDR1 as DFQATT and CDR2 as SNEGSKA. Including the terminal cysteine and phenylalanine, the CDR3 comprises 11 residues. Only the CDR3 DNA stays, 33 bases, in frame from base 1. Trimming removed 3 bases from V and 7 bases from J, leaving 9 bases between the germline ends. As to this clonotype: Its antigen has not been determined. Base qualities are not at hand, and no much larger clone is one base apart.

Genomic DNA was used as template for profiling of TCR beta VDJ combinations and CDR3 sequences. An Illumina HiSeq 2000 was used for TCR repertoire sequencing. On the authors' methods: TRBV/TRBJ rearrangement plots, CDR3 size and DJ length profiles, and Simpson's diversity index were used to assess repertoires. The most abundant DNA sequence in the deep sequencing data was defined as the immunodominant clone. CDR3 amino acid sequences were screened for sharing across subjects and were compared with published repertoires and the VDJdb database. TCRdb applied fastp at Q25 and MiXCR to the public reads, then kept only in-frame beta chains. When rows share a CDR3 protein, they turn into one entry using the most common DNA and genes. TCRdb's processing, not the authors', yielded these V and J calls. A total of roughly 420,000 distinct CDR3 sequences appear in this sample, 60% to 80% of them only once. Under 4.5% of the sample is held by the ten biggest clonotypes.

This sequence originates from a human donor in good health, serving as a control. The sample was sorted CD4+, CD8+, or CD8+CD57+ T cells (not recorded which) from PBMCs. Recombination joined TRBV20-1 with TRBJ1-2, with the D gene not confidently named. For the CDR3, the sequence is CSASPPGGYTF. The nucleotide sequence is TGCAGTGCTAGCCCGCCGGGTGGCTACACCTTC.